The source of this TCR beta chain is a study of human T cells and chemical hapten exposure. Overall study context: TCR yields differed between samples (mainly from small differences in pooled library volume).

Time point given: pre-sensitization, week 0. This sample's treatment: therapeutic diphenylcyclopropenone sensitization with weekly scalp DPC. One entry per CDR3 protein results from TCRdb running MiXCR on the RACE reads. The sample has under 100,000 distinct CDR3 sequences, about 8.5% seen once. The germline CDR1 and CDR2 sequences are LGHDT and YNNKEL (reference sequence). This CDR3 comprises 12 residues. V lost 2 bases and J 9 bases, leaving 7 bases between the germline ends. This clonotype was seen at least ten times. Sequencing was performed on whole blood, taken in connection with sensitization to the hapten diphenylcyclopropenone (DPC). The chain combines TRBV3-1 with TRBJ2-2; D call uncertain. The TCR comes from a man between 40 and 49 years old with alopecia areata. Some clones in this sample may be carry-over from other donors' samples. The DNA of the CDR3 is TGTGCCAGCAGCCAACTTGGCAGGGAGCTGTTTTTT. Translated, it gives CASSQLGRELFF.